The 19 T cell receptor beta chains below all came from one sample that was sequenced in a study of blood T cell repertoires in COVID-19. Assay used: immunoSEQ multiplex PCR; TCRdb lists only in-frame clones, some missing. This sample has approximately 120,000 clones, with approximately 89% found just once. Sequenced material: peripheral blood. The receptors come from a human donor in a cohort sampled during active COVID-19.

This chain connects TRBV24-1 to TRBJ1-2; unclear D gene. The V end was cut by 3 bases, the J end by 8 bases, with 9 bases between. Germline CDR1 is KGHDR and CDR2 is SFDVKD. CDR3 size: 12 residues. CDR3 sequence: CATSDPAGGYTF. CDR3 sequence (DNA): TGTGCCACCAGTGATCCAGCGGGGGGCTACACCTTC.

V and J are TRBV18 and TRBJ1-2; perhaps TRBD1 as D (6 bases). The V end lost 5 bases, the J end lost 7 bases, and 20 bases lay between the germline ends. CDR3 size: 15 residues. Germline V gives CDR1 KGHSH, CDR2 LQKENI. DNA for the CDR3: TGTGCCAGCTCATCAACAGGGTCCAAGACTTCTGGCTACACCTTC. Its translation is CASSSTGSKTSGYTF.

The chain has TRBV5-6 and TRBJ2-1; 7 bases fit TRBD1. The CDR3 is made up of 16 amino acids. V was pared by 4 bases and J by 8 bases, with 15 bases of the junction left unmatched. In germline, CDR1 is SGHDT, CDR2 YYEEEE. CDR3 bases: TGTGCCAGCAGCACAGTGACAGGGCCCCATTTGGATGAGCAGTTCTTC. It yields the protein CASSTVTGPHLDEQFF. The variable domain in full, completed from reference TRBV5-6 and TRBJ2-1, reads DAGVTQSPTHLIKTRGQQVTLRCSPKSGHDTVSWYQQALGQGPQFIFQYYEEEERQRGNFPDRFSGHQFPNYSSELNVNALLLGDSALYLCASSTVTGPHLDEQFFGPGTRLTVL.

The V and J genes are TRBV24-1 and TRBJ1-1; 7 bases match TRBD1. This CDR3 is built from 16 residues. The junction had 7 bases not matched to a gene; V was cut back by 3 bases and J by 1 base. Germline loops: CDR1 KGHDR, CDR2 SFDVKD. Written as DNA, the CDR3 is TGTGCCACCAGTGATCAAGGGGGCGCAGGGAACACTGAAGCTTTCTTT. It specifies CATSDQGGAGNTEAFF.

There are a few counts of this clone. This chain connects TRBV2 to TRBJ1-1, with D perhaps matching TRBD1 (6 bases). Trimming stripped 6 bases from V and 1 base from J, with 15 bases between. The CDR3 totals 15 residues. The V gene's germline CDR1 is SNHLY and CDR2 FYNNEI. The CDR3 DNA reads TGTGCCAGCAGAGGAGAGGGGGGGAGGAACACTGAAGCTTTCTTT. Its translation is CASRGEGGRNTEAFF.

This clone was seen only a few times. V is TRBV6-2 or TRBV6-3 and J is TRBJ1-5; D remains unclear. Germline CDR1 is MNHEY and CDR2 is SVGEGT. The V end lost 2 bases, the J end lost 3 bases, and 8 bases lay between the germline ends. The CDR3 runs 14 residues. The CDR3 DNA reads TGTGCCAGCAGTTACGAAATGGCCAATCAGCCCCAGCATTTT. Protein: CASSYEMANQPQHF.

The rearrangement uses TRBV3-1 (or the pseudogene TRBV3-2) and TRBJ1-4, with D possibly TRBD1 on 6 matching bases. This CDR3 comprises 18 residues. V lost 0 bases and J lost 3, with 17 bases in between. Germline V gene data show CDR1 as LGHDT and CDR2 as YNNKEL (reference sequence). The CDR3 is CASSQDQRGKGANEKLFF. The CDR3 DNA reads as TGTGCCAGCAGCCAAGATCAGAGGGGGAAGGGGGCTAATGAAAAACTGTTTTTT.

This clone has just a few counts. The V call is TRBV30, the J call TRBJ1-2; tentatively, D is TRBD1 (6 bases). In germline, CDR1 is GTSNPN, CDR2 SVGIG (reference sequence). The CDR3 is made up of 12 amino acids. The V and J ends lost 3 bases and 8 bases respectively, with 13 bases between them. The CDR3 is CAWSPRDMGYTF. The CDR3 DNA is TGTGCCTGGAGCCCCCGGGACATGGGCTACACCTTC.

V usage is TRBV9 and J usage is TRBJ2-3; 8 positions match TRBD2. V shed 4 bases and J 0 bases; nucleotides not matched to a gene: 1. CDR1 and CDR2 from the germline V gene are SGDLS and YYNGEE. The CDR3 contains 14 residues. The CDR3 nucleotides are TGTGCCAGCAGCCCGGGAGGGAGCACAGATACGCAGTATTTT. It translates to CASSPGGSTDTQYF.

The V and J genes are TRBV13 and TRBJ2-1; 11 bases line up with TRBD2. This CDR3 region has 20 residues. Germline lookup yields CDR1 PRHDT and CDR2 FYEKMQ (reference sequence). Trimming cost V 5 bases and J 0 bases; bases outside gene matches: 15. As DNA, the CDR3 is TGTGCCAGCAGCCCATATACGCGGGCTAGCGGGAGGCGCTCCTACAATGAGCAGTTCTTC. Translated: CASSPYTRASGRRSYNEQFF.

V and J are TRBV24-1 and TRBJ2-1, with 8 positions matching TRBD2. Looked up from germline, CDR1 is KGHDR and CDR2 is SFDVKD. The CDR3 runs to 16 residues. J gave up 3 bases and V 2 bases, and 5 bases lay outside the gene matches. The CDR3 here is CATSDSSGGDYNEQFF. The CDR3 nucleotides are TGTGCCACCAGTGATTCGAGCGGGGGCGACTACAATGAGCAGTTCTTC.

This clone was counted once. The chain combines TRBV2 with TRBJ2-3; the match to TRBD1 covers 8 bases. This CDR3 spans 17 amino acids. Germline CDR1 is SNHLY and CDR2 is FYNNEI. The junction had 12 bases not matched to a gene; V was cut back by 5 bases and J by 2 bases. The CDR3 DNA reads TGTGCCAGCAGTACCGATCCCGGACAGGGCGCCACAGATACGCAGTATTTT. Translating gives CASSTDPGQGATDTQYF.

The J gene is TRBJ1-6, the V gene TRBV7-2, with D possibly being TRBD1 (6 bases). The CDR3 is 13 amino acids. The V end was cut by 8 bases, the J end by 6 bases, with 11 bases between. Germline assignment: CDR1 SGHTA and CDR2 FQGNSA. The CDR3 sequence: CASLARGNSPLHF. The CDR3 region has the DNA TGTGCCAGCCTGGCCAGGGGTAATTCACCCCTCCACTTT.

V and J are TRBV5-4 and TRBJ2-1; 10 nucleotides line up with TRBD1. V lost 0 bases and J lost 5; bases outside the gene matches: 2. This CDR3 has 15 residues. CDR1 and CDR2 from the germline V gene are SGHNT and YYREEE (reference sequence). The CDR3, as DNA: TGTGCCAGCAGCTTGGGGGGACAGGGGAACAATGAGCAGTTCTTC. Protein: CASSLGGQGNNEQFF. The full variable domain, rest sourced from reference TRBV5-4 and TRBJ2-1, is ETGVTQSPTHLIKTRGQQVTLRCSSQSGHNTVSWYQQALGQGPQFIFQYYREEENGRGNFPPRFSGLQFPNYSSELNVNALELDDSALYLCASSLGGQGNNEQFFGPGTRLTVL.

This chain connects TRBV11-2 to TRBJ1-2; D is perhaps TRBD1 (6 bases). Germline CDR1 and CDR2: SGHAT and FQNNGV. The CDR3 loop spans 14 amino acids. Trimming took 3 bases from V and 8 from J, leaving 16 bases between them. CDR3 DNA: TGTGCCAGCAGCTTCCGACCACAGGGAGAGGGCTACACCTTC. It encodes CASSFRPQGEGYTF.

This chain links TRBV2 with TRBJ2-2; no clear D. Per germline, CDR1 SNHLY and CDR2 FYNNEI. Trimming left V 5 bases short and J 6 bases short, with 13 bases between. This CDR3 is built from 14 residues. The chain's CDR3 is CASSRRLVSGELFF. Here the CDR3 DNA reads TGTGCCAGCAGTCGACGGCTAGTCTCCGGGGAGCTGTTTTTT.

This clone has more than one count but fewer than ten. The V gene is TRBV5-1, the J gene TRBJ2-7, with 7 bases fitting TRBD1. The germline gives CDR1 SGHRS, CDR2 YFSETQ. The trim removed 4 bases at V and 5 bases at J, leaving 12 bases unmatched. CDR3 length: 15 amino acids. The CDR3 loop reads CASSSGQVNLDEQYF. In nucleotides, the CDR3 is TGCGCCAGCAGCAGCGGACAGGTTAATTTAGACGAGCAGTACTTC. Combining the CDR3 with reference TRBV5-1 and TRBJ2-7 gives the whole variable domain KAGVTQTPRYLIKTRGQQVTLSCSPISGHRSVSWYQQTPGQGLQFLFEYFSETQRNKGNFPGRFSGRQFSNSRSEMNVSTLELGDSALYLCASSSGQVNLDEQYFGPGTRLTVT.

V gene TRBV5-1 combines with J gene TRBJ1-2; 8 bases fit TRBD1. Germline V gene lookup returns CDR1 SGHRS and CDR2 YFSETQ. The CDR3 spans 16 residues. V trimming: 0 bases; J trimming: 7 bases; junction bases outside the gene matches: 11. The CDR3: CASSLVVSGGLGGYTF. The CDR3 DNA is TGCGCCAGCAGCTTGGTGGTCTCAGGGGGCCTAGGTGGCTACACCTTC.

This chain joins TRBV5-6 and TRBJ1-2, with 9 bases aligning to TRBD1. The length of the CDR3 is 14 residues. Germline CDR1 is SGHDT and CDR2 is YYEEEE. V was pared by 3 bases and J by 8 bases, with 8 bases of the junction left unmatched. The CDR3 sequence is CASSSRDRAYGYTF. CDR3 nucleotide sequence: TGTGCCAGCAGCTCGCGGGACAGGGCCTACGGCTACACCTTC. The variable domain in full, completed from reference TRBV5-6 and TRBJ1-2, reads DAGVTQSPTHLIKTRGQQVTLRCSPKSGHDTVSWYQQALGQGPQFIFQYYEEEERQRGNFPDRFSGHQFPNYSSELNVNALLLGDSALYLCASSSRDRAYGYTFGSGTRLTVV.